What follows are 28 T cell receptor beta chains derived from one specimen sequenced in a study of cytomegalovirus exposure and HLA in healthy donors. PCR involved 60 Vbeta and 13 Jbeta primers. Measured with immunoSEQ multiplex PCR; TCRdb has only the in-frame clones, and not every one. The repertoire holds hundreds of thousands of clones, with roughly 85% as singletons. The sample was PBMCs. The receptors originated from a male donor in good health and CMV-seronegative.

The chain links TRBV9 to TRBJ2-7; the D gene is possibly TRBD2 (7 bases). V lost 0 bases and J 3 bases, leaving 13 bases between the germline ends. The CDR3 sequence is 15 residues long. Per the germline V gene, CDR1 is SGDLS and CDR2 is YYNGEE. Written as DNA, the CDR3 is TGTGCCAGCAGCGTAGATGGGGGGGGCTTCTACGAGCAGTACTTC. It is translated as CASSVDGGGFYEQYF.

The rearrangement joins TRBV7-2 to TRBJ1-2; weak D call: TRBD1 (6 bases). The V end was cut by 5 bases, the J end by 4 bases, with 17 bases between. Germline CDR1 reads SGHTA; CDR2 reads FQGNSA. The CDR3 contains 15 residues. The CDR3 nucleotides read TGTGCCAGCAGCCACGGACCGACAGGAATCTATGGCTACACCTTC. As protein: CASSHGPTGIYGYTF. Looking up the rest from reference TRBV7-2 and TRBJ1-2 gives the full variable domain: GAGVSQSPSNKVTEKGKDVELRCDPISGHTALYWYRQSLGQGLEFLIYFQGNSAPDKSGLPSDRFSAERTGGSVSTLTIQRTQQEDSAVYLCASSHGPTGIYGYTFGSGTRLTVV.

J is TRBJ1-2 and V is TRBV7-9; 9 positions agree with TRBD1. CDR3 length: 15 amino acids. CDR1 SEHNR and CDR2 FQNEAQ come from the germline V gene (reference sequence). The V segment lost 5 bases and the J segment 6 bases; nucleotides outside the gene matches: 10. Written as DNA, the CDR3 is TGTGCCAGCAGCCAGACAGGGGGGTTGCTGGATGGCTACACCTTC. It translates to CASSQTGGLLDGYTF.

The V call is TRBV27, the J call TRBJ2-7; TRBD1 aligns across 10 bases. This CDR3 is 13 amino acids long. Germline values: CDR1 MNHEY, CDR2 SMNVEV (reference sequence). J lost 5 bases, V lost 6 bases, and 4 bases had no gene match. The CDR3 loop reads CASSRQGAHEQYF. CDR3 in DNA: TGTGCCAGCAGCCGACAGGGGGCCCACGAGCAGTACTTC.

CDR3 DNA sequence: TGCGCCAGCAGCTTGGGCCCGGGTCCCGACTATGGCTACACCTTC. Translation: CASSLGPGPDYGYTF. The chain recombines TRBV5-1 with TRBJ1-2, with D uncertain. The CDR3 has 15 amino acids. The V gene lost 0 bases and the J gene lost 3 bases, with 12 bases spanning the gap. Germline-derived CDR1 and CDR2 are SGHRS and YFSETQ.

The chain has TRBV4-3 and TRBJ2-1; tentatively, D is TRBD2 (5 bases). Trimming pared 1 base from V and 7 bases from J, leaving 14 bases between. The CDR3 spans 15 residues. The germline V gene has CDR1 LGHNA and CDR2 YSLEER. The CDR3 DNA reads as TGCGCCAGCAGCCAAGGGACGGGATACTTGAATGAGCAGTTCTTC. This sequence encodes CASSQGTGYLNEQFF.

The chain combines TRBV28 with TRBJ2-1; 10 positions match TRBD1. Looked up from germline, CDR1 is MDHEN and CDR2 is SYDVKM. The CDR3 totals 15 residues. V was pared by 3 bases and J by 4 bases, with 3 bases of the junction left unmatched. The CDR3 DNA is TGTGCCAGCAGTTTCCCGGGACAGGGGTACAATGAGCAGTTCTTC. It codes for CASSFPGQGYNEQFF.

This chain joins TRBV27 and TRBJ2-7; TRBD2 matches at 9 bases. The CDR3 totals 14 residues. With V trimmed by 6 bases and J by 4 bases, 7 bases remained unmatched. Germline V gene data show CDR1 as MNHEY and CDR2 as SMNVEV (reference sequence). The CDR3 nucleotides are TGTGCCAGCAGACCGGGACTAGCTCCGTACGAGCAGTACTTC. Translation: CASRPGLAPYEQYF.

J is TRBJ1-3 and V is TRBV27, with D possibly being TRBD1 (5 bases). This CDR3 contains 15 residues. Germline lookup yields CDR1 MNHEY and CDR2 SMNVEV (reference sequence). Trimming shortened V by 4 bases and J by 2 bases, and 12 bases separated the two germline ends. The CDR3 DNA reads TGTGCCAGCAGTTCCAACGCAGGGACTGGAAACACCATATATTTT. Its translation: CASSSNAGTGNTIYF.

This chain uses TRBV27 with TRBJ2-5, with a possible D match to TRBD1 (6 bases). This CDR3 has 17 amino acids. From germline, CDR1 is MNHEY and CDR2 SMNVEV (reference sequence). Trimming took off 1 base at V and 5 bases at J, with 20 bases between the two ends. The CDR3 is CASSLLTRGAKPETQYF. As DNA, the CDR3 is TGTGCCAGCAGTTTATTAACCAGGGGAGCGAAGCCGGAGACCCAGTACTTC.

The rearrangement links TRBV6-5 to TRBJ2-1; possible D gene TRBD2, 6 bases. V was cut by 0 bases and J by 5 bases, with 11 bases left in between. Germline V CDR1 and CDR2: MNHEY, SVGAGI. The CDR3 totals 15 residues. In DNA, the CDR3 is TGTGCCAGCAGTTACTCGGGACTGGGGGACAATGAGCAGTTCTTC. Its translation: CASSYSGLGDNEQFF.

This chain uses TRBV7-9 with TRBJ1-6; a possible D gene is TRBD1 (6 bases). CDR1 and CDR2 from the germline V gene are SEHNR and FQNEAQ (reference sequence). This CDR3 comprises 15 residues. V lost 5 bases and J 9 bases, leaving 17 bases between the germline ends. The CDR3 bases are TGTGCCAGCAGCGCCCCCATCGGGGGGGCTTCACCCCTCCACTTT. This codes for CASSAPIGGASPLHF.

This chain connects TRBV4-3 to TRBJ2-3, with 13 positions matching TRBD2. V lost 2 bases and J lost 3; bases outside the gene matches: 11. Germline V gene data show CDR1 as LGHNA and CDR2 as YSLEER. This CDR3 spans 19 amino acids. In nucleotides, the CDR3 is TGCGCCAGCAGCCAAAAGGGGACTAGCGGGAATAGAGGGACAGATACGCAGTATTTT. Protein sequence: CASSQKGTSGNRGTDTQYF.

The chain joins TRBV11-2 to TRBJ1-4; TRBD1 matches at 8 bases. The CDR3 is made up of 19 amino acids. The V gene end was trimmed by 5 bases and the J gene end by 3 bases; junction bases not matched to a gene: 17. Germline V gene data show CDR1 as SGHAT and CDR2 as FQNNGV. The CDR3 DNA sequence: TGTGCCAGCAGCCCCGGGACAGGCCCTTTTGGGGGACCTAATGAAAAACTGTTTTTT. Translating it yields CASSPGTGPFGGPNEKLFF.

J is TRBJ1-2 and V is TRBV5-1, with 10 bases fitting TRBD1. CDR3 length equals 15 residues. The germline V gene encodes CDR1 SGHRS and CDR2 YFSETQ. Losses at the gene ends were 0 bases for V and 8 bases for J; bases not matched to a gene: 7. The CDR3: CASSLASGQGFGYTF. For the CDR3, the DNA is TGCGCCAGCAGCTTGGCCTCGGGACAGGGGTTCGGCTACACCTTC.

V gene TRBV4-3 combines with J gene TRBJ1-4; TRBD1 is a possible D gene (5 bases). This CDR3 contains 15 residues. Trimming cost V 1 base and J 7 bases, with 13 bases left between them. Germline V CDR1 and CDR2: LGHNA, YSLEER. The CDR3 DNA follows: TGCGCCAGCAGCCAAGCCGGGAGTAGGGGTGAAAAACTGTTTTTT. Translating gives CASSQAGSRGEKLFF.

Details on this clone: Other DNA sequences in this sample translate to the same CDR3. The V and J genes are TRBV7-2 and TRBJ2-2; 8 bases line up with TRBD2. The CDR3 spans 15 residues. The germline V gene encodes CDR1 SGHTA and CDR2 FQGNSA. J was trimmed by 4 bases and V by 1 base; bases with no gene match: 2. CDR3 coding DNA: TGTGCCAGCAGCTTAGTTCTAGCGGGCACCGGGGAGCTGTTTTTT. Amino acid sequence: CASSLVLAGTGELFF.

The chain has TRBV13 and TRBJ2-5, with D unresolved. Trimming left V 5 bases short and J 5 bases short, with 15 bases between. The CDR3 contains 14 residues. Germline CDR1 is PRHDT and CDR2 is FYEKMQ (reference sequence). In nucleotides, the CDR3 is TGTGCCAGCAGCATTTCACATAGCCGGGAGACCCAGTACTTC. Translated, it gives CASSISHSRETQYF.

J is TRBJ1-1 and V is TRBV5-1; 9 bases are shared with TRBD1. With 4 bases clipped from V and 3 bases from J, the junction kept 10 bases outside the gene matches. Per germline, CDR1 SGHRS and CDR2 YFSETQ. This CDR3 is 16 amino acids long. The DNA for the CDR3 is TGCGCCAGCAGCCCCGGACAGGGGAGTTTTGACACTGAAGCTTTCTTT. This sequence encodes CASSPGQGSFDTEAFF.

J is TRBJ2-3 and V is TRBV6-5; 11 positions agree with TRBD1. The trim removed 4 bases at V and 2 bases at J, leaving 2 bases unmatched. This CDR3 is 15 amino acids long. CDR1 MNHEY and CDR2 SVGAGI come from the germline V gene. The chain's CDR3 is CASSSGQGATDTQYF. In DNA form, the CDR3 reads TGTGCCAGCAGTTCCGGACAGGGGGCCACAGATACGCAGTATTTT.

This chain uses TRBV6-5 with TRBJ2-2, with 8 positions matching TRBD1. This CDR3 contains 13 residues. V lost 8 bases to trimming and J lost 4 bases; unmatched junction nucleotides: 3. Germline-derived CDR1 and CDR2 are MNHEY and SVGAGI. CDR3 residues: CASGQGSTGELFF. CDR3 coding DNA: TGTGCCAGCGGACAGGGTAGCACCGGGGAGCTGTTTTTT.

In this sample, this clone turned up once. The chain employs TRBV2 and TRBJ1-2; D might be TRBD1 (6 bases). Germline V gene lookup returns CDR1 SNHLY and CDR2 FYNNEI. Trimming pared 8 bases from V and 2 bases from J, leaving 21 bases between. This CDR3 spans 16 amino acids. The CDR3 DNA reads as TGTGCCAGCCATCGTCCGGGACATCAAACCAACTATGGCTACACCTTC. This sequence encodes CASHRPGHQTNYGYTF.

The V gene is TRBV11-2, the J gene TRBJ2-7, with 7 bases lining up with TRBD1. With 6 bases clipped from V and 3 bases from J, the junction kept 5 bases outside the gene matches. The CDR3 is made up of 13 amino acids. Germline values: CDR1 SGHAT, CDR2 FQNNGV. CDR3 amino acids: CASSTGVIYEQYF. CDR3 coding DNA: TGTGCCAGCAGTACAGGGGTAATCTACGAGCAGTACTTC. Full variable domain (remainder filled in from reference TRBV11-2 and TRBJ2-7): EAGVAQSPRYKIIEKRQSVAFWCNPISGHATLYWYQQILGQGPKLLIQFQNNGVVDDSQLPKDRFSAERLKGVDSTLKIQPAKLEDSAVYLCASSTGVIYEQYFGPGTRLTVT.

The V gene is TRBV5-6, the J gene TRBJ2-7; TRBD1 is a possible D gene (6 bases). In germline, CDR1 is SGHDT, CDR2 YYEEEE. V was clipped by 2 bases and J by 3 bases, with 12 bases between them. The CDR3 runs 14 residues. The CDR3 DNA sequence: TGTGCCAGCAGCTTCGGTACAGGGAACTACGAGCAGTACTTC. Translation: CASSFGTGNYEQYF. Full variable domain (outside the CDR3, taken from reference TRBV5-6 and TRBJ2-7): DAGVTQSPTHLIKTRGQQVTLRCSPKSGHDTVSWYQQALGQGPQFIFQYYEEEERQRGNFPDRFSGHQFPNYSSELNVNALLLGDSALYLCASSFGTGNYEQYFGPGTRLTVT.

This chain uses TRBV27 with TRBJ1-1; 8 bases are a match to TRBD1. Germline lookup yields CDR1 MNHEY and CDR2 SMNVEV (reference sequence). V shed 6 bases and J 7 bases; nucleotides not matched to a gene: 7. The CDR3 spans 13 residues. CDR3: CASRTGALNEAFF. DNA of the CDR3: TGTGCCAGCAGGACAGGGGCTCTAAATGAAGCTTTCTTT.

The chain links TRBV27 to TRBJ2-4; 7 positions agree with TRBD2. The ends lost 3 bases at V and 5 bases at J; junction bases unmatched: 4. The V gene's germline CDR1 is MNHEY and CDR2 SMNVEV (reference sequence). There are 14 residues in the CDR3. The CDR3 region has the DNA TGTGCCAGCAGTTTTTTCGCGGGGGAAAACATTCAGTACTTC. Its translation: CASSFFAGENIQYF.

The chain employs TRBV7-2 and TRBJ2-3, with 9 bases aligning to TRBD2. The CDR3 runs to 16 residues. V dropped 5 bases and J dropped 1; count of bases not matched to a gene: 7. In germline, CDR1 is SGHTA, CDR2 FQGNSA. CDR3 bases: TGTGCCAGCAGCCGCAACGAGCGGGAGGGCACAGATACGCAGTATTTT. Its translation is CASSRNEREGTDTQYF.

The rearrangement uses TRBV28 and TRBJ1-5, with 7 bases identical to TRBD1. V shed 5 bases and J 5 bases; nucleotides not matched to a gene: 9. The germline V gene encodes CDR1 MDHEN and CDR2 SYDVKM. The CDR3 is made up of 15 amino acids. The CDR3: CASSVTGVWHQPQHF. In DNA, the CDR3 is TGTGCCAGCAGTGTAACAGGGGTTTGGCATCAGCCCCAGCATTTT.